Shown below are 25 T cell receptor beta chains from a single sample sequenced in a study of early T cells in non-severe SARS-CoV-2 infection. TCRdb processed the 5' RACE reads anew with MiXCR; each CDR3 protein has one entry. Of 70,000 to 95,000 distinct CDR3 sequences in the sample, 11% were seen once. Input material: whole blood. Receptors originate from an adult who was a healthcare worker with PCR-confirmed SARS-CoV-2 infection or an uninfected control (not recorded which).

This clonotype has ten or more counts. The gene calls are TRBV7-8 and TRBJ1-6; D is uncertain. The V gene's germline CDR1 is SGHVS and CDR2 FQNEAQ. This CDR3 has 14 amino acids. The V end lost 2 bases, the J end lost 0 bases, and 2 bases lay between the germline ends. The DNA of the CDR3 is TGTGCCAGCAGCTTAAGCTCCTATAATTCACCCCTCCACTTT. Protein: CASSLSSYNSPLHF.

This clonotype has only a few counts. The CDR3 DNA reads as TGTGCCAGCTCACCACTCTCTCTGGGCTACACCTTC. Protein product: CASSPLSLGYTF. This chain joins TRBV18 and TRBJ1-2, with D unclear. The V and J ends lost 1 base and 8 bases respectively, with 8 bases between them. The CDR3 totals 12 residues. The V gene's germline CDR1 is KGHSH and CDR2 LQKENI.

This clonotype has just a few counts. The chain joins TRBV3-1 to TRBJ1-1; 8 bases match TRBD1. The CDR3 length is 13 residues. J lost 1 base, V lost 6 bases, and 1 base had no gene match. CDR1 is LGHDT, CDR2 YNNKEL, per germline (reference sequence). The CDR3 region is CASRQGGNTEAFF. The CDR3 DNA reads TGTGCCAGCAGACAGGGGGGGAACACTGAAGCTTTCTTT.

This clonotype was seen ten or more times. The chain carries TRBV7-2 and TRBJ2-1; D is uncertain. V lost 1 base and J lost 6, with 16 bases in between. This CDR3 has 16 amino acids. Germline CDR1 and CDR2: SGHTA and FQGNSA. CDR3 in amino acids: CASSLDLGPSGNEQFF. CDR3 in DNA: TGTGCCAGCAGCTTAGATTTAGGGCCCTCCGGCAATGAGCAGTTCTTC. The full variable domain, in which reference TRBV7-2 and TRBJ2-1 provide the parts outside the CDR3, is GAGVSQSPSNKVTEKGKDVELRCDPISGHTALYWYRQSLGQGLEFLIYFQGNSAPDKSGLPSDRFSAERTGGSVSTLTIQRTQQEDSAVYLCASSLDLGPSGNEQFFGPGTRLTVL.

This clonotype was counted many times. The chain is built from TRBV27 and TRBJ2-1, with D possibly being TRBD2 (6 bases). The ends were cut back, 3 bases at V and 7 bases at J, with 10 bases in the middle. CDR3 size: 13 residues. Germline V gene lookup returns CDR1 MNHEY and CDR2 SMNVEV (reference sequence). The CDR3: CASSFNGGNEQFF. The DNA of the CDR3 is TGTGCCAGCAGTTTCAACGGAGGGAATGAGCAGTTCTTC.

The chain joins TRBV11-1 to TRBJ1-1; D is possibly TRBD1 (5 bases). CDR1 is SGHAT and CDR2 is FQDESV in the germline V gene (reference sequence). Trimming left V 0 bases short and J 1 base short, with 9 bases between. There are 15 residues in the CDR3. The CDR3 sequence is CASSLAGRTNTEAFF. The CDR3 nucleotides are TGTGCCAGCAGCTTAGCGGGGCGGACGAACACTGAAGCTTTCTTT.

This clonotype was observed a single time. The CDR3 protein is CASSQGGTTNTGELFF. DNA of the CDR3: TGTGCCAGCAGCCAGGGGGGGACTACGAACACCGGGGAGCTGTTTTTT. The gene calls are TRBV11-3 and TRBJ2-2; D is perhaps TRBD1 or TRBD2 (7 bases each). Germline values: CDR1 SGHNT, CDR2 YENEEA. The V and J ends lost 5 bases and 0 bases respectively, with 13 bases between them. The CDR3 covers 16 residues.

The chain uses TRBV12-3 or TRBV12-4 and TRBJ1-5; no definite D call. Trimming cost V 1 base and J 6 bases, with 7 bases left between them. The CDR3 sequence is 13 residues long. The CDR3 DNA reads as TGTGCCAGCAGTTTAGGGTGGCTTCAGCCCCAGCATTTT. This translates into CASSLGWLQPQHF.

The V call is TRBV20-1, the J call TRBJ2-3; 8 bases map to TRBD2. V trimming: 3 bases; J trimming: 5 bases; junction bases outside the gene matches: 4. The CDR3 length is 13 residues. Germline CDR1 DFQATT, CDR2 SNEGSKA (reference sequence). The CDR3 nucleotides are TGCAGTGCTAGCGGGGGGGAGGTAGATACGCAGTATTTT. Translation gives CSASGGEVDTQYF.

A few counts support this clonotype. The chain is built from TRBV5-1 and TRBJ1-2; possible D gene TRBD1, 5 bases. CDR1 is SGHRS, CDR2 YFSETQ, per germline. The CDR3 contains 15 residues. The V gene lost 3 bases and the J gene lost 2 bases, with 14 bases spanning the gap. The CDR3 sequence: CASSSSLGGNYGYTF. The CDR3 DNA is TGCGCCAGCAGCTCGTCCCTCGGGGGAAACTATGGCTACACCTTC. The entire variable domain, with the rest obtained from reference TRBV5-1 and TRBJ1-2, is as follows: KAGVTQTPRYLIKTRGQQVTLSCSPISGHRSVSWYQQTPGQGLQFLFEYFSETQRNKGNFPGRFSGRQFSNSRSEMNVSTLELGDSALYLCASSSSLGGNYGYTFGSGTRLTVV.

This clonotype was counted ten times or more. V usage is TRBV6-6 and J usage is TRBJ2-1; D possibly corresponds to TRBD2 (5 bases). Germline CDR1 and CDR2: MNHNY and SVGAGI (reference sequence). Trimming removed 2 bases at V and 2 bases at J, with 16 bases between. This CDR3 has 17 amino acids. This CDR3 reads CASSYVSVEGAYNEQFF. The CDR3 nucleotides are TGTGCCAGCAGTTACGTATCCGTTGAGGGAGCCTACAATGAGCAGTTCTTC.

In this sample, this clonotype turned up a few times. The chain employs TRBV9 and TRBJ2-3, with D hard to call. V was trimmed by 1 base and J by 0 bases, leaving 9 bases between them. Germline V gene data show CDR1 as SGDLS and CDR2 as YYNGEE. The CDR3 consists of 15 residues. DNA for the CDR3: TGTGCCAGCAGCGTAACCATGGCTAGCACAGATACGCAGTATTTT. Its protein product is CASSVTMASTDTQYF.

Many counts were recorded for this clonotype. The rearrangement joins TRBV10-3 to TRBJ1-1, with D hard to call. Germline loops: CDR1 ENHRY, CDR2 SYGVKD. Trimming pared 3 bases from V and 1 base from J, leaving 6 bases between. This CDR3 comprises 13 residues. The CDR3 DNA follows: TGTGCCATCAGTGAAACAGAGAACACTGAAGCTTTCTTT. Translating it yields CAISETENTEAFF.

This chain joins TRBV11-2 and TRBJ2-1, with 15 bases lining up with TRBD2. V was clipped by 5 bases and J by 4 bases; unmatched bases: 6. The CDR3 is 17 amino acids. The V gene's germline CDR1 is SGHAT and CDR2 FQNNGV. The CDR3 nucleotides read TGTGCCAGCAGCCCCCGGGGACTAGCGGGGGGATACAATGAGCAGTTCTTC. Residues: CASSPRGLAGGYNEQFF.

This clonotype was seen only a few times. This sequence joins TRBV12-3 or TRBV12-4 and TRBJ2-7, with 7 nucleotides matching TRBD1. This CDR3 is 14 amino acids long. J was trimmed by 2 bases and V by 6 bases; bases with no gene match: 7. The CDR3 protein is CASREGTATYEQYF. As DNA, the CDR3 is TGTGCCAGCAGGGAAGGGACAGCCACCTACGAGCAGTACTTC.

This chain connects TRBV29-1 to TRBJ2-7, with D perhaps TRBD1 (6 bases). V gave up 4 bases and J gave up 0 bases, with 10 bases separating them. CDR3 size: 13 residues. From germline, CDR1 is SQVTM and CDR2 ANQGSEA. In DNA form, the CDR3 reads TGCAGCGTTGTCGGGACAATCTCCTACGAGCAGTACTTC. Translation: CSVVGTISYEQYF.

This clonotype was recorded at least ten times. The chain has TRBV6-2 or TRBV6-3 and TRBJ2-5; TRBD2 aligns across 9 bases. The CDR3 contains 15 residues. J lost 4 bases, V lost 5 bases, and 8 bases had no gene match. From germline, CDR1 is MNHEY and CDR2 SVGEGT. CDR3 DNA: TGTGCCAGCAGTCCCCGGGCTAGCGGGGCAGAGACCCAGTACTTC. Its protein is CASSPRASGAETQYF.

This chain connects TRBV5-4 to TRBJ1-1; D remains ambiguous. The CDR3 sequence is 16 residues long. Looked up from germline, CDR1 is SGHNT and CDR2 is YYREEE (reference sequence). Trimming left V 4 bases short and J 1 base short, with 17 bases between. CDR3 bases: TGTGCCAGCAGCCCCAAGTCGATGCCCGGGAACACTGAAGCTTTCTTT. Its protein is CASSPKSMPGNTEAFF.

Remarks on this clonotype: The junction and the germline gene differ at one end; a read error may be behind it. The V gene is TRBV9, the J gene TRBJ1-5; unclear D gene. The CDR3 is 13 residues long. CDR1 SGDLS and CDR2 YYNGEE come from the germline V gene. The CDR3 spells CASSVDPYQHQHF. CDR3 DNA: TGTGCCAGCAGCGTAGACCCTTATCAGCACCAGCATTTT.

This clonotype was seen a handful of times. The genes are TRBV21-1 and TRBJ2-4; the table gives TRBD1 as D, unverified against the DNA. TRBV21-1 is deemed a pseudogene. The CDR3 spans 18 residues. The CDR3 region is CASSNRPRTLFFQGVQYF. The DNA of the CDR3 is TGTGCCAGCAGCAACCGACCCCGGACTTTATTTTTTCAGGGGGTTCAGTACTTC.

This clonotype was recorded many times. The chain recombines TRBV27 with TRBJ2-7, with TRBD1 matching 7 bases. This CDR3 is 13 amino acids long. CDR1 is MNHEY and CDR2 is SMNVEV in the germline V gene (reference sequence). With 5 bases clipped from V and 1 base from J, the junction kept 2 bases outside the gene matches. CDR3 in DNA: TGTGCCAGCAGTCCCAGGGGGTCCTACGAGCAGTACTTC. This sequence encodes CASSPRGSYEQYF.

This sequence joins TRBV11-2 and TRBJ2-4, with TRBD1 identical over 7 bases. This CDR3 is built from 16 residues. Per the germline V gene, CDR1 is SGHAT and CDR2 is FQNNGV. The V segment lost 4 bases and the J segment 1 base; nucleotides outside the gene matches: 7. The CDR3 DNA sequence: TGTGCCAGCAGCTCCACAGGGGCTGGGGCCAAAAACATTCAGTACTTC. It codes for CASSSTGAGAKNIQYF.

This clonotype showed up just a few times. The chain couples TRBV10-3 to TRBJ2-7, with 16 nucleotides matching TRBD2. J lost 6 bases, V lost 10 bases, and 9 bases had no gene match. Germline assignment: CDR1 ENHRY and CDR2 SYGVKD. The CDR3 extends over 15 amino acids. CDR3 sequence reads: CATGLAGGRDSEQYF. The CDR3 nucleotides are TGTGCCACGGGACTAGCGGGGGGGCGTGATTCCGAGCAGTACTTC.

The chain links TRBV10-2 to TRBJ1-5, with a weak D call TRBD1 (6 bases). CDR1 and CDR2 from the germline V gene are WSHSY and SAAADI. The CDR3 covers 14 residues. Deletions cut 10 bases from V and 0 bases from J, with 13 bases between. The CDR3 DNA reads as TGCGCCACCCAAGGGGGTTATAGCAATCAGCCCCAGCATTTT. This gives the protein CATQGGYSNQPQHF.

There are many counts of this clonotype. V usage is TRBV5-8 and J usage is TRBJ1-1, with D perhaps TRBD1 (6 bases). V lost 5 bases to trimming and J lost 1 base, with 12 bases between them. CDR1 is SGHTS and CDR2 is YDEGEE in the germline V gene. The CDR3 is made up of 14 amino acids. CDR3 residues: CASSPGDANTEAFF. The CDR3 region has the DNA TGTGCCAGCAGTCCAGGGGACGCGAACACTGAAGCTTTCTTT.